The 21 T cell receptor beta chains reported below all come from one sample, sequenced in a study of blood T cell repertoires in COVID-19. Clones were read by immunoSEQ multiplex PCR, and TCRdb kept only the in-frame ones, dropping some. This sample has over 150,000 clones, with more than 65% found just once. The sequencing input was peripheral blood. All receptors come from a human donor in a cohort sampled during active COVID-19.

The rearrangement joins TRBV5-4 to TRBJ2-7; D is perhaps TRBD1 (5 bases). Germline lookup yields CDR1 SGHNT and CDR2 YYREEE (reference sequence). This CDR3 region has 14 residues. Deletions cut 0 bases from V and 5 bases from J, with 12 bases between. The CDR3 nucleotides read TGTGCCAGCAGCTTGGTGGGCAGGGTAAACGAGCAGTACTTC. Amino acid sequence: CASSLVGRVNEQYF.

J is TRBJ1-6 and V is TRBV28; the match to TRBD1 covers 7 bases. Trimming at V came to 5 bases and at J to 0 bases, leaving 7 bases not matched to a gene. CDR3 length: 17 amino acids. The germline V gene has CDR1 MDHEN and CDR2 SYDVKM. The CDR3 DNA is TGTGCCAGCAGTCATCGACAGGGCAGCTCCTATAATTCACCCCTCCACTTT. Translated, it gives CASSHRQGSSYNSPLHF.

The genes are TRBV10-2 and TRBJ1-5; 7 nucleotides align to TRBD1. The length of the CDR3 is 19 residues. Germline V lookup: CDR1 WSHSY, CDR2 SAAADI. The V gene end was trimmed by 3 bases and the J gene end by 0 bases; junction bases not matched to a gene: 14. CDR3 in DNA: TGCGCCAGCAGTGAATTGACCACGGACAGGAGAGATAGCAATCAGCCCCAGCATTTT. It codes for CASSELTTDRRDSNQPQHF.

This chain joins TRBV28 and TRBJ1-1; 7 bases are a match to TRBD1. Trimming at V came to 5 bases and at J to 2 bases, leaving 14 bases not matched to a gene. Germline values: CDR1 MDHEN, CDR2 SYDVKM. This CDR3 contains 17 residues. In DNA, the CDR3 is TGTGCCAGCAGTAGGGAGATCGGGGACAGCCTAAACACTGAAGCTTTCTTT. Protein product: CASSREIGDSLNTEAFF.

The chain has TRBV10-2 and TRBJ1-2; 9 bases are a match to TRBD1. CDR1 is WSHSY and CDR2 is SAAADI in the germline V gene. V lost 0 bases and J lost 5; bases outside the gene matches: 4. This CDR3 is 15 amino acids long. The CDR3 coding sequence is TGCGCCAGCAGTGAGTCGACAGGGGGAGGGTATGGCTACACCTTC. It encodes CASSESTGGGYGYTF.

The chain has TRBV28 and TRBJ1-5, with TRBD1 matching 11 bases. The CDR3 length is 15 residues. Losses at the gene ends were 3 bases for V and 6 bases for J; bases not matched to a gene: 4. Germline V gives CDR1 MDHEN, CDR2 SYDVKM. This chain's CDR3 is CASSLDRGLIQPQHF. The DNA of the CDR3 is TGTGCCAGCAGTTTGGACAGGGGGCTTATTCAGCCCCAGCATTTT.

The chain links TRBV2 to TRBJ2-7; D may be TRBD2 (5 bases). V lost 5 bases to trimming and J lost 0 bases, with 14 bases between them. The germline V gene encodes CDR1 SNHLY and CDR2 FYNNEI. The CDR3 runs to 15 residues. CDR3 in DNA: TGTGCCAGCAGTTTGAGCGGAAGAATCTCCTACGAGCAGTACTTC. This encodes CASSLSGRISYEQYF.

As DNA, the CDR3 is TGCGCCAGCAGCCAAGAGGAGTACTCCTACAATGAGCAGTTCTTC. Translation gives CASSQEEYSYNEQFF. This sequence joins TRBV4-1 and TRBJ2-1; D is ambiguous. CDR3 length: 15 amino acids. V lost 0 bases to trimming and J lost 0 bases, with 6 bases between them. CDR1 and CDR2 (germline): MGHRA, YSYEKL.

This chain uses TRBV7-2 with TRBJ1-5; D gene unclear. From germline, CDR1 is SGHTA and CDR2 FQGNSA. Trimming removed 3 bases at V and 6 bases at J, with 6 bases between. There are 12 residues in the CDR3. In nucleotides, the CDR3 is TGTGCCAGCAGCTTCCTACGTCAGCCCCAGCATTTT. It yields the protein CASSFLRQPQHF.

The chain has TRBV7-2 and TRBJ2-3, with 8 bases that match TRBD2. The J segment lost 5 bases and the V segment lost 1 base, leaving 5 bases of the junction unmatched. Germline V gene lookup returns CDR1 SGHTA and CDR2 FQGNSA. This CDR3 has 15 residues. The CDR3 bases are TGTGCCAGCAGCTTAGTGGGGCTAGCGGGAGATACGCAGTATTTT. This sequence encodes CASSLVGLAGDTQYF. The full variable domain, its missing parts supplied by reference TRBV7-2 and TRBJ2-3, is GAGVSQSPSNKVTEKGKDVELRCDPISGHTALYWYRQSLGQGLEFLIYFQGNSAPDKSGLPSDRFSAERTGGSVSTLTIQRTQQEDSAVYLCASSLVGLAGDTQYFGPGTRLTVL.

V gene TRBV27 combines with J gene TRBJ2-7, with 7 bases aligning to TRBD1. Germline V gene data show CDR1 as MNHEY and CDR2 as SMNVEV (reference sequence). The CDR3 loop spans 15 amino acids. J lost 1 base, V lost 6 bases, and 9 bases had no gene match. The CDR3 reads CASSDRLTGSYEQYF. CDR3 sequence (DNA): TGTGCCAGCAGCGATAGATTGACAGGGTCCTACGAGCAGTACTTC.

The chain joins TRBV5-5 to TRBJ1-1, with D perhaps TRBD1 (6 bases). The ends were cut back, 0 bases at V and 6 bases at J, with 15 bases in the middle. The CDR3 contains 15 residues. Germline V CDR1 and CDR2: SGHKS, YYEKEE (reference sequence). The CDR3 sequence: CASSLEGGTLAEAFF. CDR3 nucleotides: TGTGCCAGCAGCTTGGAGGGGGGGACCCTGGCTGAAGCTTTCTTT.

The chain joins TRBV27 to TRBJ1-5; D remains ambiguous. Per the germline V gene, CDR1 is MNHEY and CDR2 is SMNVEV (reference sequence). CDR3 length: 15 amino acids. Trimming removed 5 bases at V and 4 bases at J, with 15 bases between. The CDR3 bases are TGTGCCAGCAGTGTAACTGCGTCGGGAAATCAGCCCCAGCATTTT. It specifies CASSVTASGNQPQHF.

A remark on this clone: A much larger clonotype is one base distant, so this may be a read error. The chain combines TRBV7-8 with TRBJ1-4; D is possibly TRBD1 (6 bases). The CDR3 is 17 amino acids. Germline assignment: CDR1 SGHVS and CDR2 FQNEAQ. Trimming pared 5 bases from V and 6 bases from J, leaving 22 bases between. CDR3 bases: TGTGCCAGCAGCCCCGACAGGAGCTCCACACTAGATGAAAAACTGTTTTTT. As protein: CASSPDRSSTLDEKLFF.

This clone appeared once. The chain has TRBV28 and TRBJ1-3; D uncertain. The CDR3 consists of 15 residues. CDR1 and CDR2 from the germline V gene are MDHEN and SYDVKM. V shed 1 base and J shed 4 bases, with 11 bases lying between them. The CDR3 DNA is TGTGCCAGCAGTTTATTTGTCGGTCCGGGAAACACCATATATTTT. As protein: CASSLFVGPGNTIYF.

The chain carries TRBV28 and TRBJ1-5, with 8 bases that match TRBD1. V dropped 8 bases and J dropped 2; count of bases not matched to a gene: 5. CDR1 and CDR2 from the germline V gene are MDHEN and SYDVKM. The CDR3 length is 14 residues. The CDR3 coding sequence is TGTGCCAGCGAAAAGACAGGGGGCAATCAGCCCCAGCATTTT. Translated: CASEKTGGNQPQHF.

The chain is built from TRBV19 and TRBJ2-5; 9 nucleotides align to TRBD2. The CDR3 spans 15 residues. Germline V gene data show CDR1 as LNHDA and CDR2 as SQIVND (reference sequence). V lost 4 bases, J lost 2 bases, and 5 bases stayed unmatched. The CDR3 bases are TGTGCCAGTAGTACCCGGACTAGCGCTCAAGAGACCCAGTACTTC. Translated, it gives CASSTRTSAQETQYF.

V usage is TRBV27 and J usage is TRBJ2-1, with TRBD2 identical over 13 bases. This CDR3 spans 14 amino acids. The V gene's germline CDR1 is MNHEY and CDR2 SMNVEV (reference sequence). After removal of 3 bases from V and 10 bases from J, the junction contained 3 bases not matched to a gene. This CDR3 reads CASSFGLAGAEQFF. The CDR3 nucleotides are TGTGCCAGCAGTTTCGGACTAGCGGGAGCAGAGCAGTTCTTC.

This chain joins TRBV5-5 and TRBJ2-7; possible D gene TRBD1, 5 bases. This CDR3 is 14 amino acids long. The germline V gene has CDR1 SGHKS and CDR2 YYEKEE (reference sequence). V lost 5 bases to trimming and J lost 0 bases, with 12 bases between them. In nucleotides, the CDR3 is TGTGCCAGCAGGCCGACAGACCTCTCCTACGAGCAGTACTTC. It specifies CASRPTDLSYEQYF.

The CDR3 loop is CASSLRVGASPNEQFF. The CDR3 nucleotides read TGTGCCAGCAGTCTCAGAGTAGGGGCGAGTCCCAATGAGCAGTTCTTC. The chain links TRBV7-9 to TRBJ2-1; possible D gene TRBD1, 5 bases. CDR1 is SEHNR, CDR2 FQNEAQ, per germline (reference sequence). The CDR3 runs 16 residues. The V end lost 6 bases, the J end lost 6 bases, and 21 bases lay between the germline ends.

The chain couples TRBV5-1 to TRBJ2-7; 9 nucleotides align to TRBD2. With V trimmed by 0 bases and J by 5 bases, 12 bases remained unmatched. The CDR3 totals 17 residues. CDR1 is SGHRS and CDR2 is YFSETQ in the germline V gene. The CDR3 protein is CASSLAWASGAHNEQYF. The CDR3 DNA follows: TGCGCCAGCAGCTTGGCCTGGGCTAGCGGGGCCCACAACGAGCAGTACTTC.